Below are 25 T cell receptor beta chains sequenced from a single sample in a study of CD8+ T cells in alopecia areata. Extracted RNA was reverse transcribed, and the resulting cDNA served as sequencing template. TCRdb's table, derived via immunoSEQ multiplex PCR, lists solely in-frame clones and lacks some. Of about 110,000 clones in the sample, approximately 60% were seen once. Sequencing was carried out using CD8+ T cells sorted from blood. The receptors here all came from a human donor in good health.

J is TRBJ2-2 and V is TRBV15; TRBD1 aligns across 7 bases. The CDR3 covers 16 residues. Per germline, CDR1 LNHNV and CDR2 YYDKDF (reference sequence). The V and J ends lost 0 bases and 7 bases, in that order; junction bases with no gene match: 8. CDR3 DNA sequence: TGTGCCACCAGCAGAGATCGAGGACAGGCGATCGGGGAGCTGTTTTTT. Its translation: CATSRDRGQAIGELFF.

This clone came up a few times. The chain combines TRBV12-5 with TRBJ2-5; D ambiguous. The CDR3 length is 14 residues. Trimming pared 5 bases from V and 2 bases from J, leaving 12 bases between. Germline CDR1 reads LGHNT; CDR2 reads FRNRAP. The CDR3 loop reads CASGALDGQETQYF. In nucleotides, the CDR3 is TGTGCTAGTGGTGCCCTCGACGGTCAAGAGACCCAGTACTTC.

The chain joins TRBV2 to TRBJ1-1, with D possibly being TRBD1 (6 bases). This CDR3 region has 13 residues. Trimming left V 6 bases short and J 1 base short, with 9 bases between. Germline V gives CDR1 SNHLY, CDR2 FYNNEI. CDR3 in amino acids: CASRWTENTEAFF. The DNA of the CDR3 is TGTGCCAGCAGGTGGACAGAGAACACTGAAGCTTTCTTT.

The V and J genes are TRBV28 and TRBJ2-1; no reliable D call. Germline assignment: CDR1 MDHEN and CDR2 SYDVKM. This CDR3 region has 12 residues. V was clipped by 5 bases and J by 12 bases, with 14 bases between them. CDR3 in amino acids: CASSPGRPRQFF. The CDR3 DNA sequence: TGTGCCAGCAGTCCTGGACGTCCCCGGCAGTTCTTC.

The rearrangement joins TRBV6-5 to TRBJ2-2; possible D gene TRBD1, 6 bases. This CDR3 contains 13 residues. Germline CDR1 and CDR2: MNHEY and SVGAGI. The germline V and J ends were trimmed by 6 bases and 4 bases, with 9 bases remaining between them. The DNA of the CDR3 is TGTGCCAGCAGCCGGGACACCACCGGGGAGCTGTTTTTT. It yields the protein CASSRDTTGELFF.

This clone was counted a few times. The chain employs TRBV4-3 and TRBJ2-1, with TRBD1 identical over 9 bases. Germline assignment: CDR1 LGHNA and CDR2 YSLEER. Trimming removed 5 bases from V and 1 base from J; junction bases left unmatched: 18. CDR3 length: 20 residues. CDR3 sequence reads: CASSEGAIRRQGGSYNEQFF. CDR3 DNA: TGCGCCAGCAGCGAAGGCGCTATTAGGAGACAGGGGGGATCCTACAATGAGCAGTTCTTC.

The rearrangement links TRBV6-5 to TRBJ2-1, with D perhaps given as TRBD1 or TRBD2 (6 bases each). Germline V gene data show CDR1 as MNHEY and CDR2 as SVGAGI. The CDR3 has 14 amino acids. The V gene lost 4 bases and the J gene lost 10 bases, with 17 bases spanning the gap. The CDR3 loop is CASSLSGAVGEQFF. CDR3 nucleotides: TGTGCCAGCAGTTTATCGGGGGCCGTGGGCGAGCAGTTCTTC.

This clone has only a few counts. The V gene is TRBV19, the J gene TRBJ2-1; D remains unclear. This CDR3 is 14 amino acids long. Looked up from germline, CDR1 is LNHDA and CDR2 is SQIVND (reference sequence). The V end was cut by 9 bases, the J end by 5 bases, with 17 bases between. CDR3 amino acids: CASSWTLYNNEQFF. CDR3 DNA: TGTGCCAGCTCGTGGACGCTCTACAACAATGAGCAGTTCTTC.

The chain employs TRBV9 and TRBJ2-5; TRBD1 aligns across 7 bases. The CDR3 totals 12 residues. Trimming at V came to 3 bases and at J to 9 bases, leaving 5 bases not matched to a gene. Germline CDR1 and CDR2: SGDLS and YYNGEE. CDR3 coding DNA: TGTGCCAGCAGCGGGGGACAGTGGCCCCAGTACTTC. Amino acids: CASSGGQWPQYF.

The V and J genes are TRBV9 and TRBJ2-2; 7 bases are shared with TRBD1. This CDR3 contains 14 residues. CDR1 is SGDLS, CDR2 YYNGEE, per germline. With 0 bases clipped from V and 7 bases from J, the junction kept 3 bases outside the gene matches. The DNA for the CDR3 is TGTGCCAGCAGCGTAGAAGGGGGCCACGGGGAGCTGTTTTTT. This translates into CASSVEGGHGELFF. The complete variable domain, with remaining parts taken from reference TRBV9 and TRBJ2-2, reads DSGVTQTPKHLITATGQRVTLRCSPRSGDLSVYWYQQSLDQGLQFLIQYYNGEERAKGNILERFSAQQFPDLHSELNLSSLELGDSALYFCASSVEGGHGELFFGEGSRLTVL.

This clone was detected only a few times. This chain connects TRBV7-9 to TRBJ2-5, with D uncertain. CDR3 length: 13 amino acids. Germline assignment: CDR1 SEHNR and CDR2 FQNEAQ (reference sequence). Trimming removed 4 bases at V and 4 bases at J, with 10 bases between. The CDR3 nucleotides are TGTGCCAGCAGCTCCCTTTTGGGAGAGACCCAGTACTTC. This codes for CASSSLLGETQYF.

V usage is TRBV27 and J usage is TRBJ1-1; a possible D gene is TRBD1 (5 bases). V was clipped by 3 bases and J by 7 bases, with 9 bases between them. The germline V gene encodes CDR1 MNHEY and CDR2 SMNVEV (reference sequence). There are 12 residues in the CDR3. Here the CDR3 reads CASSFQGGEAFF. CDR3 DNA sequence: TGTGCCAGCAGTTTTCAGGGCGGTGAAGCTTTCTTT.

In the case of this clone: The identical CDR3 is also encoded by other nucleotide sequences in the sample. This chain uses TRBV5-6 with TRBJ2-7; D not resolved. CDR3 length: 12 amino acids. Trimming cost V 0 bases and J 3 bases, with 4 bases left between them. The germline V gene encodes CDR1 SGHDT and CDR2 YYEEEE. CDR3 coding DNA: TGTGCCAGCAGCTTGGGCGTCTACGAGCAGTACTTC. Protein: CASSLGVYEQYF.

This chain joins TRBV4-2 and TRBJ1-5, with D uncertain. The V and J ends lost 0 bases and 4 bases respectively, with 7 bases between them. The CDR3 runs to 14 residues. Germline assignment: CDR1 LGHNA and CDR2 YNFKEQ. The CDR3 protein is CASSQDGSNQPQHF. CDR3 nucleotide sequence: TGTGCCAGCAGCCAAGATGGATCTAATCAGCCCCAGCATTTT.

This CDR3 is CASSGRTGTTGELFF. The CDR3 bases are TGTGCCAGCAGCGGCAGAACAGGAACCACCGGGGAGCTGTTTTTT. V gene TRBV7-6 combines with J gene TRBJ2-2; tentative D call: TRBD1 (5 bases). From germline, CDR1 is SGHVS and CDR2 FNYEAQ. The CDR3 runs to 15 residues. The V and J ends lost 5 bases and 4 bases respectively, with 14 bases between them.

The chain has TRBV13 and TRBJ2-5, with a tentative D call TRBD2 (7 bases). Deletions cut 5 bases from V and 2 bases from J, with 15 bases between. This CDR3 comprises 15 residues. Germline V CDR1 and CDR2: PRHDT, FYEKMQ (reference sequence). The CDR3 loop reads CASSHWGGRQETQYF. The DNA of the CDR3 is TGTGCCAGCAGCCATTGGGGGGGGCGGCAAGAGACCCAGTACTTC. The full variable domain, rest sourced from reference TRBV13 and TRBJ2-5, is AAGVIQSPRHLIKEKRETATLKCYPIPRHDTVYWYQQGPGQDPQFLISFYEKMQSDKGSIPDRFSAQQFSDYHSELNMSSLELGDSALYFCASSHWGGRQETQYFGPGTRLLVL.

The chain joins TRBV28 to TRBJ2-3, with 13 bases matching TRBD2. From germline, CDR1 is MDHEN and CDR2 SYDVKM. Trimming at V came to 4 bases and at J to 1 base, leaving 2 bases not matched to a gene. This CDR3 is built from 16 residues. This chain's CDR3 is CASSSGLAGRTDTQYF. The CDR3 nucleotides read TGTGCCAGCAGTTCGGGACTAGCGGGGCGCACAGATACGCAGTATTTT.

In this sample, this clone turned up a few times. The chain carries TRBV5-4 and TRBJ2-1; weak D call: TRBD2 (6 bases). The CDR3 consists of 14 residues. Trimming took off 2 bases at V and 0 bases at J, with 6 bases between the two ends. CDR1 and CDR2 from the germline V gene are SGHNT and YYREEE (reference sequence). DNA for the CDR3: TGTGCCAGCAGCTTCGGGAGCTCCTACAATGAGCAGTTCTTC. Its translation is CASSFGSSYNEQFF.

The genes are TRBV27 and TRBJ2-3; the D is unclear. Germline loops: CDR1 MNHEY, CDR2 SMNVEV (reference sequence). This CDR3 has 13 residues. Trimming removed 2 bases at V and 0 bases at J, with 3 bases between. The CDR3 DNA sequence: TGTGCCAGCAGTTTACTTAGCACAGATACGCAGTATTTT. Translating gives CASSLLSTDTQYF.

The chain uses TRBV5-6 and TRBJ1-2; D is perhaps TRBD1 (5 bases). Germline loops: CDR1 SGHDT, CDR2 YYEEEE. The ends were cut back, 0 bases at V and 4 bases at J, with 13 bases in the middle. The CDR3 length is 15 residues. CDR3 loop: CASSLGRAYGYGYTF. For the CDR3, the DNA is TGTGCCAGCAGCTTGGGCAGGGCTTACGGCTATGGCTACACCTTC.

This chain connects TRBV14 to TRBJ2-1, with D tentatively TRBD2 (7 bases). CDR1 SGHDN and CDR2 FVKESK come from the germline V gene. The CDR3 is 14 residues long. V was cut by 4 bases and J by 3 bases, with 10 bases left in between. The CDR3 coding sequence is TGTGCCAGCAGCCGCGGGGGCCACTACAATGAGCAGTTCTTC. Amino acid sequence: CASSRGGHYNEQFF.

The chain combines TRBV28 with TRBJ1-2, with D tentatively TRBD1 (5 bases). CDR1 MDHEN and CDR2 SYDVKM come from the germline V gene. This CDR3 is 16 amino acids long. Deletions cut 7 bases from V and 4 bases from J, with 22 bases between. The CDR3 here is CASIPLPGTGTYGYTF. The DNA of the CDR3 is TGTGCCAGCATCCCCCTCCCGGGGACGGGGACCTATGGCTACACCTTC.

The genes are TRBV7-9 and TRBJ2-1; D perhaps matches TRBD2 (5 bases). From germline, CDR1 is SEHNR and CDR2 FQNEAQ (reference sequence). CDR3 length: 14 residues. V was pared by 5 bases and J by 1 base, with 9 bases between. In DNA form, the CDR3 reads TGTGCCAGCAGCATAGGGAGTTCCTACAATGAGCAGTTCTTC. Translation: CASSIGSSYNEQFF.

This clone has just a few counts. In DNA form, the CDR3 reads TGTGCCTGGCTTACAGGGAACGGGGAGCTGTTTTTT. Encoded protein: CAWLTGNGELFF. The chain couples TRBV30 to TRBJ2-2; tentative D call: TRBD1 (6 bases). This CDR3 spans 12 amino acids. V was pared by 5 bases and J by 7 bases, with 11 bases between. Germline V gene data show CDR1 as GTSNPN and CDR2 as SVGIG (reference sequence).

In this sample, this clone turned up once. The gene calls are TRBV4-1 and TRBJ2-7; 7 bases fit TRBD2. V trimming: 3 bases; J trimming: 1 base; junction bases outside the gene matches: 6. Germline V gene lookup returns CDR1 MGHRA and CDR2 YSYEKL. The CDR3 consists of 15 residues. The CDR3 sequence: CASSQAQAGSYEQYF. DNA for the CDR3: TGCGCCAGCAGCCAGGCACAAGCGGGGTCCTACGAGCAGTACTTC.